Below, 31 T cell receptor beta chains from the same sample are listed, as sequenced in a study of Graves' ophthalmopathy and Graves' hyperthyroidism. As the template, RNA transcripts were used to amplify TCR beta CDR3 regions. HTBI-primed RT-PCR formed the first round, and a multiplex PCR formed the second. TCRdb re-derived calls from the multiplex PCR reads in MiXCR, one entry per CDR3 protein. The table lists 650,000 to 900,000 distinct CDR3 sequences, approximately 40% of them singletons, with about 40% in the top ten. Sequenced material: peripheral blood. These receptors all stem from an adult man with Graves' ophthalmopathy.

The chain joins TRBV12-3 or TRBV12-4 to TRBJ1-2; D remains unclear. Trimming took 6 bases from V and 4 from J, leaving 12 bases between them. This CDR3 contains 13 residues. DNA of the CDR3: TGTGCCAGCAGCCTCCCTTCGGTCTATGGCTACACCTTC. Its protein is CASSLPSVYGYTF.

This clonotype was seen more than once but under ten times. The germline gene is not matched at one end of the junction; a read error may be the cause. J is TRBJ1-2 and V is TRBV10-3, with D possibly being TRBD1 (5 bases). The V gene's germline CDR1 is ENHRY and CDR2 SYGVKD. CDR3 length: 17 amino acids. This CDR3 is CASSYSRFRAFGYGYTF. In nucleotides, the CDR3 is TGTGCCAGCAGTTACTCTAGGTTCAGGGCGTTTGGGTATGGCTACACCTTC.

The chain links TRBV15 to TRBJ1-2; no clear D. Germline lookup yields CDR1 LNHNV and CDR2 YYDKDF (reference sequence). This CDR3 has 14 amino acids. Trimming removed 3 bases at V and 6 bases at J, with 14 bases between. The CDR3 loop reads CATSSTERVDGYTF. CDR3 DNA: TGTGCCACCAGCAGCACCGAGAGGGTGGATGGCTACACCTTC.

The chain couples TRBV25-1 to TRBJ2-2, with D hard to call. Germline CDR1 MGHDK, CDR2 SYGVNS. With 8 bases removed from V and 6 bases from J, the gap between germline ends came to 10 bases. This CDR3 is built from 12 residues. The CDR3 region has the DNA TGTGCCAGCTTAACCAACGCCGGGGAGCTGTTTTTT. It translates to CASLTNAGELFF.

The chain employs TRBV9 and TRBJ1-6; 10 positions match TRBD1. Looked up from germline, CDR1 is SGDLS and CDR2 is YYNGEE. CDR3 size: 15 residues. V lost 4 bases to trimming and J lost 10 bases; unmatched junction nucleotides: 8. The CDR3 loop is CASSQAGTGASPLHF. As DNA, the CDR3 is TGTGCCAGCAGCCAAGCCGGGACAGGGGCCTCACCCCTCCACTTT.

The chain carries TRBV7-8 and TRBJ2-5; D may correspond to TRBD1 or TRBD2 (6 bases each). The CDR3 length is 15 residues. Germline V gene lookup returns CDR1 SGHVS and CDR2 FQNEAQ. Trimming cost V 2 bases and J 4 bases, with 14 bases left between them. In DNA form, the CDR3 reads TGTGCCAGCAGCTTAACCGGGGGCCTGGGAGAGACCCAGTACTTC. It encodes CASSLTGGLGETQYF. Looking up the rest from reference TRBV7-8 and TRBJ2-5 gives the full variable domain: GAGVSQSPRYKVAKRGQDVALRCDPISGHVSLFWYQQALGQGPEFLTYFQNEAQLDKSGLPSDRFFAERPEGSVSTLKIQRTQQEDSAVYLCASSLTGGLGETQYFGPGTRLLVL.

This clonotype was found a few times. At one end, the junction sequence differs from germline, possibly due to a read error. J is TRBJ1-2 and V is TRBV6-4; TRBD1 might be the D (5 bases). The germline V gene has CDR1 MRHNA and CDR2 SNTAGT. This CDR3 is built from 12 residues. The CDR3 loop is CASSYSEGGYTF. The CDR3 nucleotides are TGTGCCAGCAGTTACTCGGAGGGGGGCTACACCTTC.

This clonotype has a handful of counts. The CDR3 nucleotides are TGTGCCAGCAGCGTAGCCTTACGGTTCCAAGAGACCCAGTACTTC. Translated: CASSVALRFQETQYF. The gene calls are TRBV9 and TRBJ2-5; the D is unclear. The germline CDR1 and CDR2 sequences are SGDLS and YYNGEE. V lost 0 bases, J lost 1 base, and 10 bases lay in between. The CDR3 extends over 15 amino acids. Based on the CDR3 plus reference TRBV9 and TRBJ2-5, the full variable domain is DSGVTQTPKHLITATGQRVTLRCSPRSGDLSVYWYQQSLDQGLQFLIQYYNGEERAKGNILERFSAQQFPDLHSELNLSSLELGDSALYFCASSVALRFQETQYFGPGTRLLVL.

This rearrangement joins TRBV20-1 to TRBJ1-5; no firm D call. The V and J ends lost 7 bases and 2 bases respectively, with 12 bases between them. This CDR3 comprises 13 residues. Germline CDR1 DFQATT, CDR2 SNEGSKA (reference sequence). The DNA of the CDR3 is TGCAGTGACCGGGGAGGTCGCAATCAGCCCCAGCATTTT. Its protein product is CSDRGGRNQPQHF.

V usage is TRBV25-1 and J usage is TRBJ2-3, with TRBD2 matching 8 bases. Germline trimming cut 5 bases from V and 1 base from J; bases unmatched to any gene: 2. The CDR3 is 14 residues long. CDR1 and CDR2 (germline): MGHDK, SYGVNS. In DNA, the CDR3 is TGTGCCAGCAGTAGCGGGGGAGGCACAGATACGCAGTATTTT. Amino acid sequence: CASSSGGGTDTQYF.

The sample holds one count of this clonotype. This chain links TRBV19 with TRBJ2-6; 7 bases match TRBD1. Looked up from germline, CDR1 is LNHDA and CDR2 is SQIVND (reference sequence). CDR3 length equals 18 residues. V lost 4 bases, J lost 0 bases, and 9 bases stayed unmatched. The CDR3 region has the DNA TGTGCCAGTAGTAAGGGGGCGCTTCCTCTCTCTGGGGCCAACGTCCTGACTTTC. It yields the protein CASSKGALPLSGANVLTF.

This clonotype was detected ten times or more. The rearrangement links TRBV10-2 to TRBJ2-7; D gene ambiguous. The germline V gene has CDR1 WSHSY and CDR2 SAAADI. The germline V and J ends were trimmed by 6 bases and 0 bases, with 6 bases remaining between them. The CDR3 totals 12 residues. In DNA, the CDR3 is TGCGCCAGCAGCGACACCTCCTACGAGCAGTACTTC. It yields the protein CASSDTSYEQYF.

The sample holds many counts of this clonotype. The chain recombines TRBV6-4 with TRBJ1-1, with a tentative D call TRBD1 (6 bases). V lost 0 bases and J 4 bases, leaving 9 bases between the germline ends. Germline V gives CDR1 MRHNA, CDR2 SNTAGT. This CDR3 has 14 amino acids. This CDR3 reads CASSDSSRGTEAFF. CDR3 DNA: TGTGCCAGCAGTGACTCGAGCAGGGGCACTGAAGCTTTCTTT.

The chain combines TRBV10-3 with TRBJ2-5, with 12 bases lining up with TRBD2. Germline lookup yields CDR1 ENHRY and CDR2 SYGVKD. The CDR3 length is 12 residues. Trimming at V came to 11 bases and at J to 2 bases, leaving 0 bases not matched to a gene. As DNA, the CDR3 is TGTGCCCTAGCGGGAGGGCAAGAGACCCAGTACTTC. The encoded protein is CALAGGQETQYF.

This chain connects TRBV24-1 to TRBJ1-5, with 9 positions matching TRBD1. CDR1 KGHDR and CDR2 SFDVKD come from the germline V gene. The V and J ends lost 11 bases and 3 bases, in that order; junction bases with no gene match: 10. The CDR3 has 15 amino acids. The CDR3: CASKTGTGNNQPQHF. CDR3 nucleotide sequence: TGTGCCAGCAAGACCGGGACAGGGAACAATCAGCCCCAGCATTTT.

In this sample, this clonotype turned up many times. V gene TRBV15 combines with J gene TRBJ2-7; D may be TRBD2 (5 bases). Trimming cost V 1 base and J 4 bases, with 17 bases left between them. From germline, CDR1 is LNHNV and CDR2 YYDKDF (reference sequence). The CDR3 is 16 residues long. The CDR3 spells CATSRVSLEPGYEQYF. The CDR3 DNA sequence: TGTGCCACCAGCAGAGTTTCGTTGGAGCCGGGATACGAGCAGTACTTC.

The sample holds many counts of this clonotype. The V gene is TRBV15, the J gene TRBJ1-2; a possible D gene is TRBD1 (5 bases). Germline CDR1 reads LNHNV; CDR2 reads YYDKDF (reference sequence). V was shortened by 7 bases and J by 2 bases, with 5 bases between the two germline ends. CDR3 length: 11 amino acids. The CDR3 reads CATKGNYGYTF. The DNA for the CDR3 is TGTGCCACCAAGGGGAACTATGGCTACACCTTC.

This clonotype was found a few times. J is TRBJ2-2 and V is TRBV25-1; unclear D gene. Germline CDR1 and CDR2: MGHDK and SYGVNS. V lost 6 bases and J lost 0, with 11 bases in between. This CDR3 has 15 residues. CDR3 protein: CASSNFGSNTGELFF. Here the CDR3 DNA reads TGTGCCAGCAGCAACTTCGGGTCGAACACCGGGGAGCTGTTTTTT.

This clonotype was found once. The J gene is TRBJ2-7, the V gene TRBV20-1; TRBD2 aligns across 7 bases. Per the germline V gene, CDR1 is DFQATT and CDR2 is SNEGSKA (reference sequence). The junction had 9 bases not matched to a gene; V was cut back by 0 bases and J by 1 base. The CDR3 loop spans 16 amino acids. CDR3 protein: CSARDSGDDFSYEQYF. The DNA of the CDR3 is TGCAGTGCTAGAGACAGCGGGGACGACTTTTCCTACGAGCAGTACTTC.

The chain links TRBV20-1 to TRBJ1-6, with D possibly TRBD1 on 5 matching bases. The CDR3 contains 15 residues. Looked up from germline, CDR1 is DFQATT and CDR2 is SNEGSKA (reference sequence). Trimming shortened V by 0 bases and J by 8 bases, and 14 bases separated the two germline ends. The CDR3 protein is CSAREYQGRDSPLHF. The CDR3 DNA follows: TGCAGTGCTAGAGAGTACCAGGGTCGGGATTCACCCCTCCACTTT.

Concerning this clonotype itself: A read error may produce the germline difference seen at one junction end. The J gene is TRBJ1-1, the V gene TRBV4-1; D call uncertain. This CDR3 spans 14 amino acids. The V gene's germline CDR1 is MGHRA and CDR2 YSYEKL. The CDR3 nucleotides are TGTGCCAGCAGCCAAGGTAGACAGAACACTGAAGCTTTCTTT. This sequence encodes CASSQGRQNTEAFF.

About this clonotype itself: This may arise from a read error, as a much more abundant clone is one base away. V is TRBV29-1 and J is TRBJ2-7; D call uncertain. CDR3 length: 15 residues. CDR1 and CDR2 (germline): SQVTM, ANQGSEA. The CDR3 nucleotides are TGCAACGTTGAATGGGCAGACGACGAATCCTACGAGCAGTACTTC. Translation gives CNVEWADDESYEQYF.

This clonotype was seen more than once but under ten times. The chain carries TRBV7-9 and TRBJ2-7; D possibly corresponds to TRBD2 (5 bases). Germline CDR1 is SEHNR and CDR2 is FQNEAQ (reference sequence). This CDR3 has 13 residues. V lost 2 bases, J lost 5 bases, and 10 bases lay in between. As DNA, the CDR3 is TGTGCCAGCAGCTTATCATCCGGGAACGAGCAGTACTTC. Translation gives CASSLSSGNEQYF.

A note on this clonotype: This may arise from a read error, as a much more abundant clone is one base away. This chain connects TRBV20-1 to TRBJ1-5, with 9 bases matching TRBD1. V gave up 7 bases and J gave up 6 bases; unmatched junction bases: 1. The length of the CDR3 is 11 residues. CDR1 is DFQATT and CDR2 is SNEGSKA in the germline V gene (reference sequence). The CDR3 bases are TGCAGTGTGGGACAGGGTCAGCCCCAGCATTTT. As protein: CSVGQGQPQHF.

The chain has TRBV18 and TRBJ1-3, with D hard to call. Per the germline V gene, CDR1 is KGHSH and CDR2 is LQKENI. This CDR3 is built from 13 residues. Trimming cost V 5 bases and J 0 bases, with 5 bases left between them. The CDR3, as DNA: TGTGCCAGCTCAACGGCCTCTGGAAACACCATATATTTT. Residues: CASSTASGNTIYF.

Regarding this clonotype: Given a much more abundant clone one base away, this may be a read error. V usage is TRBV7-9 and J usage is TRBJ2-2; no firm D call. Germline V CDR1 and CDR2: SEHNR, FQNEAQ (reference sequence). This CDR3 is 14 amino acids long. V was trimmed by 11 bases and J by 7 bases, leaving 20 bases between them. CDR3 region: CAVSESKESGELFF. The CDR3 DNA sequence: TGTGCCGTCAGTGAGTCCAAGGAGAGCGGGGAGCTGTTTTTT.

In the case of this clonotype: This likely comes from a read error, as the CDR3 has no conserved phenylalanine or tryptophan at its end. The DNA is omitted, as the CDR3 cannot be located on it reliably, and the CDR3 follows TCRdb's listing. The chain combines TRBV7-2 with TRBJ2-2; the tabulated D call, TRBD2, remains unverified against the DNA. The germline CDR1 and CDR2 sequences are SGHTA and FQGNSA. The CDR3 is 10 residues long, counting both termini. The CDR3 sequence is CASSKSPGPS.

This clonotype was detected a few times. V is TRBV7-9 and J is TRBJ1-1; 8 bases line up with TRBD1. This CDR3 contains 16 residues. V lost 1 base and J lost 5; bases outside the gene matches: 9. Per germline, CDR1 SEHNR and CDR2 FQNEAQ (reference sequence). CDR3 sequence: CASSLVKTGVPTEAFF. Here the CDR3 DNA reads TGTGCCAGCAGCTTAGTAAAGACAGGGGTACCAACTGAAGCTTTCTTT.

J is TRBJ1-1 and V is TRBV29-1; D possibly corresponds to TRBD1 (6 bases). This CDR3 spans 12 amino acids. Trimming pared 4 bases from V and 5 bases from J, leaving 11 bases between. Germline CDR1 and CDR2: SQVTM and ANQGSEA. In nucleotides, the CDR3 is TGCAGCGTTGCCTCAGGGGTTACTGAAGCTTTCTTT. Residues: CSVASGVTEAFF.

The chain combines TRBV4-3 with TRBJ2-5, with 8 bases that match TRBD1. The CDR3 is 14 residues long. Germline assignment: CDR1 LGHNA and CDR2 YSLEER. V trimming: 6 bases; J trimming: 3 bases; junction bases outside the gene matches: 6. CDR3 nucleotide sequence: TGCGCCAGCAGACGCGCGGACAGGGAAGAGACCCAGTACTTC. Its translation: CASRRADREETQYF.

As for this clonotype: This clone may be a read error of a much larger clone one base away. The rearrangement uses TRBV7-6 and TRBJ1-4; D is unresolved. V was trimmed by 5 bases and J by 1 base, leaving 11 bases between them. This CDR3 has 15 amino acids. The germline CDR1 and CDR2 sequences are SGHVS and FNYEAQ. CDR3 amino acids: CASSPWEGTNEKLFF. The CDR3 DNA sequence: TGTGCCAGCAGCCCTTGGGAGGGAACTAATGAAAAACTGTTTTTT.